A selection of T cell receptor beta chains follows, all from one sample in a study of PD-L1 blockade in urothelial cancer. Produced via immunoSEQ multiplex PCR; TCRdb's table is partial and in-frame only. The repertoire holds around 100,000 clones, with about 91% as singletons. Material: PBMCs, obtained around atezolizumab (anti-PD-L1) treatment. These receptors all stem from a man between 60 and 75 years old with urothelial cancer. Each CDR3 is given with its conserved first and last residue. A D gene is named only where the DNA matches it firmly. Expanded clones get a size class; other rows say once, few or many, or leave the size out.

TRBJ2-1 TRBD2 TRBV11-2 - TGTGCCAGCAGCCTCGGACTAGCGGGACCAGGCGAGCAGTTCTTC CASSLGLAGPGEQFF
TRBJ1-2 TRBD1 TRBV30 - TGTGCCTGGAGTCCAGGGACAGGGATTAACTATGGCTACACCTTC CAWSPGTGINYGYTF
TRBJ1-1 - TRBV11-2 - TGTGCCAGCAGCTTAGATTCTAGAGCTTTCTTT CASSLDSRAFF
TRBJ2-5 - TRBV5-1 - TGCGCCAGCAGCTTGGACGGCCAAGAGACCCAGTACTTC CASSLDGQETQYF
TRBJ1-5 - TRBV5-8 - TGTGCCAGCAGCTGGATGGGGGGCCGGGGGGGTTCACAGCCCCAGCATTTT CASSWMGGRGGSQPQHF
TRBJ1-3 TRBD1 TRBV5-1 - TGCGCCAGCAGCTCACAACTACCGGGACAGGGCTCTGGAAACACCATATATTTT CASSSQLPGQGSGNTIYF
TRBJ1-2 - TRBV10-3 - TGTGCCATCGTGGGTGACTACTCTGGCTACACCTTC CAIVGDYSGYTF
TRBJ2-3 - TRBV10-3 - TGTGCCACCAGTGAGATTAGTCTTACTAGCACAGATACGCAGTATTTT CATSEISLTSTDTQYF
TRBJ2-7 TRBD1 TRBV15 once TGTGCCACCAGCAGGGACGACAGGGCCCACGAGCAGTACTTC CATSRDDRAHEQYF
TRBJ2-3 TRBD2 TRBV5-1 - TGCGCCAGCAGCTTGGGGTCTAGCGGGGGCGCAGATACGCAGTATTTT CASSLGSSGGADTQYF
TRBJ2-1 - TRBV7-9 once TGTGCCAGCAGCATACAGGACAACTACAATGAGCAGTTCTTC CASSIQDNYNEQFF
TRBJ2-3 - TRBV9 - TGTGCCAGCAGGAGGGGGACTACCCTGAGCACAGATACGCAGTATTTT CASRRGTTLSTDTQYF